This T cell receptor beta chain came from a study of response to subunit inactivated influenza vaccine. The V gene lost 7 bases and the J gene lost 0 bases, with 11 bases spanning the gap. This CDR3 has 14 residues. Germline V gene lookup returns CDR1 MNHNS and CDR2 SASEGT. Study-wide findings and caveats: The authors offered the suggestion that each seasonal influenza vaccination recruits few new T cells.

In its sample, this clonotype was seen a few times. The target antigen is unknown. TCRdb re-analysed the RT-PCR reads in MiXCR, keeping a single row per CDR3 protein. The sample has about 570,000 distinct CDR3 sequences; approximately 10% are singletons. The sequencing here drew on PBMCs from blood, taken on the day of vaccination. The source is a man aged 45-65 years who received an inactivated influenza vaccine. The J gene is TRBJ2-3, the V gene TRBV6-1; possibly TRBD1 for D (6 bases). The CDR3 coding sequence is TGTGCCAGCAAATGGGGGCGTAGCACAGATACGCAGTATTTT. This codes for CASKWGRSTDTQYF.